This T cell receptor (beta chain) was sequenced during a study of blood T cell repertoires in COVID-19 (dated by TCRdb to 2019 to 2021). About the study as a whole: Collaborator samples came from the United States, Italy and Spain and covered acute and convalescent phases of COVID-19. The material from the prospective study consisted of cDNA or gDNA derived from T cells, B-cell-depleted T cells, or PBMCs. The dataset comprised deeply sampled blood TCRbeta repertoires from subjects exposed to, actively infected with, or recovered from COVID-19. The repertoires were released in a freely available public database meant as a resource for research on the immune response to SARS-CoV-2. The samples were drawn from the first 160 participants of the ongoing ImmuneRACE study and from 950 to 1,500 subjects provided by 6 global collaborators. The sample metadata nearly always contained a de-identified subject ID, COVID-19 status, age in years and sex. Where HLA class I and class II types were available, the types were taken from metadata supplied by the sample provider, not from assay-based typing.

Summary of the overall study and its limitations: The quantity of clinical and demographic metadata differed by source and by participant and was supplied without curation.

Trimming at the junction amounts to 0 bases on V and 0 bases on J, and the germline ends lie 7 bases apart. The CDR3 measures 15 amino acids from cysteine to phenylalanine. The entry retains the CDR3 DNA only, 45 bases that are in frame from base 1. The germline V gene provides CDR1 SGDLS and CDR2 YYNGEE. At one collaborating source in Seattle, patients were enrolled during active infection and were followed longitudinally through the course of disease. Collaborating institutions collected whole blood in K2EDTA tubes following their own protocols. For TCRbeta analysis, collaborators shipped samples as frozen whole blood, isolated PBMCs, or DNA extracted from either of those sample types. The immunoSEQ Assay, a bias-controlled multiplex PCR, was used to amplify TCRbeta CDR3 regions from genomic DNA. Per the original workflow: Within the assay, amplification of reference gene primers was used to estimate how many nucleated cells each sample contained. To quantify the absolute abundance of each unique TCRbeta CDR3 rearrangement, sequence reads were collapsed and filtered. For each sample, productive Simpson clonality was calculated by taking the square root of Simpson's diversity index across productive rearrangements. Not all clones reach the TCRdb copy of this immuneACCESS table, which keeps in-frame sequences only. Checked studies attribute under half of the gap to unresolved V genes and leave the rest unexplained. D and trimming come from the DNA, and the V and J calls and clone size come from that table. This sample holds some 300,000 clones; roughly 90% were observed only once. The biggest ten clones account for around 0.98% of the sample.

As regards this clone: Which antigen it targets is not known. Base qualities are not recorded, but no much larger clone differs from it by a single base.

This chain joins TRBV9 to TRBJ1-3; possibly the D gene is TRBD1, per 5 matching bases. This sequence originates from a woman in her 40s with COVID-19, enrolled during active disease. Sample: peripheral blood. The CDR3 has the sequence CASSVGGSSGNTIYF. The nucleotides are TGTGCCAGCAGCGTAGGGGGCAGCTCTGGAAACACCATATATTTT.